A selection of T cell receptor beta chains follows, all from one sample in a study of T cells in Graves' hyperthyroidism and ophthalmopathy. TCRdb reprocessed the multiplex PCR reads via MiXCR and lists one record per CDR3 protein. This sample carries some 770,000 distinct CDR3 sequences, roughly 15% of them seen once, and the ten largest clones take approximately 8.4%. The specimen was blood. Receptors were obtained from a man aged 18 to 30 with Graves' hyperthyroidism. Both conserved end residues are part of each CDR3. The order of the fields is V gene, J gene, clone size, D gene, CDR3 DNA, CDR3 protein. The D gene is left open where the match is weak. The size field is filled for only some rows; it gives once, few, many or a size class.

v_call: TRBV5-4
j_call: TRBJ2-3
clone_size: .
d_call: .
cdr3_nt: TGTGCCAGCAGCTTACCAGGACGGGAGATGACAGATACGCAGTATTTT
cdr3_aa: CASSLPGREMTDTQYF

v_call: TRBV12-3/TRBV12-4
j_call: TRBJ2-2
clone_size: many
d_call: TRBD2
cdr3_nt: TGTGCCAGCAGTCGGGCGGATAGCGGGATTGGCGGGGAGCTGTTTTTT
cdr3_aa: CASSRADSGIGGELFF

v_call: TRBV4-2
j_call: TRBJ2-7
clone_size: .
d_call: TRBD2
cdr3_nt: TGTGCCAGCAGCCAAGAAGAGCGGGAGGGTCACGAGCAGTACTTC
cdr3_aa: CASSQEEREGHEQYF

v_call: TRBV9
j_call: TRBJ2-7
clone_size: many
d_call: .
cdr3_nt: TGTGCCAGCAGCGTAGGATTAGCGCTATCCTACGAGCAGTACTTC
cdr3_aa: CASSVGLALSYEQYF

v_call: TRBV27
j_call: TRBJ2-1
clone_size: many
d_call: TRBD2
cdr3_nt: TGTGCCAGCAGGACGGGACTAGCGGGAGGGCGCGATGAGCAGTTCTTC
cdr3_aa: CASRTGLAGGRDEQFF

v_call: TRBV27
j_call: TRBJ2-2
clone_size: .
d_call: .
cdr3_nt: TGTGCCAGCAGTTTATTCGATCAGGGGAGCGAGCTGTTTTTT
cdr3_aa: CASSLFDQGSELFF

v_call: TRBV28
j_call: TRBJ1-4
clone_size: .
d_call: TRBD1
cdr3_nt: TGTGCCAGCAGTTCCTACAGGGGAAAACTGTTTTTT
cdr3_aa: CASSSYRGKLFF

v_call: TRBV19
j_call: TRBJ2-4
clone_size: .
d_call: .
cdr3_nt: TGTGCCAGTAGTATTCCCCACGCGCAGCAAGCCAAAAACATTCAGTACTTC
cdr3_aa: CASSIPHAQQAKNIQYF

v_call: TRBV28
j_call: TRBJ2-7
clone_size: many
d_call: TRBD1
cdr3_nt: TGTGCCAGCAGTTCGGGACAGTTAGGCGAGCAGTACTTC
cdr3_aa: CASSSGQLGEQYF

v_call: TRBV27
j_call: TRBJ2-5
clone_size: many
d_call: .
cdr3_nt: TGTGCCAGCAGTTTGAAATTCGGGGAGACCCAGTACTTC
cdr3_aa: CASSLKFGETQYF

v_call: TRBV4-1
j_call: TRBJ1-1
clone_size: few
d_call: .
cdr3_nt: TGCGCCAGCAGCCAAGATAATAAACGCACTGAAGCTTTCTTT
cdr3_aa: CASSQDNKRTEAFF

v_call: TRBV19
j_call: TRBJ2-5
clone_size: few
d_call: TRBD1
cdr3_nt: TGTGCCAGTAGCCTATCCGGCAGGGGGAAGCAAGAGACCCAGTACTTC
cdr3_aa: CASSLSGRGKQETQYF

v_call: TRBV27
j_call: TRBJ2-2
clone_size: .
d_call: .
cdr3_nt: TGTGCCAGCAGCCGATCGCAGAACACCGGGGAGCTGTTTTTT
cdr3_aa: CASSRSQNTGELFF

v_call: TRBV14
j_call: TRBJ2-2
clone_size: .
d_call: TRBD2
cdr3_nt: TGTGCCAGCAGCCAAGATCGAAGAGCGGGAGGAACCGGGGAGCTGTTTTTT
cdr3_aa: CASSQDRRAGGTGELFF

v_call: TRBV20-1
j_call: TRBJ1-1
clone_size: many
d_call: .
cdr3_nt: TGCAGGATTAGGGGGTTAAACACTGAAGCTTTCTTT
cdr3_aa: CRIRGLNTEAFF

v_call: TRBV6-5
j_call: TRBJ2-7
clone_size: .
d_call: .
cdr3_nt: TGTGCCAGCAGTTACAATAGCAGGGAGATTCAATACTACGAGCAGTACTTC
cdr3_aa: CASSYNSREIQYYEQYF

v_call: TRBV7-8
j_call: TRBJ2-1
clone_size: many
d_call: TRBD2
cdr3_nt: TGTGCCAGCAGCTTGACAGGACTAGCGGACAATGAGCAGTTCTTC
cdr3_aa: CASSLTGLADNEQFF

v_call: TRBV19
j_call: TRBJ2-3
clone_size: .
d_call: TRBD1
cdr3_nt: TGTGCCAGTAGTCCCCGGGGAGGACAGGGGTTGACAGATACGCAGTATTTT
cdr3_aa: CASSPRGGQGLTDTQYF

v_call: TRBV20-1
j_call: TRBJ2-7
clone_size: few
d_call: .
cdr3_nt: TGCAGTGCTAGAACTCCGGACAACTCCTACGAGCAGTACTTC
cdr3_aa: CSARTPDNSYEQYF

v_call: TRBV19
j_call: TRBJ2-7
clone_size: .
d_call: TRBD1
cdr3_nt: TGTGCCAGTAGAACCCAGGACAGGGTCCCCTACGAGCAGTACTTC
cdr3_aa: CASRTQDRVPYEQYF

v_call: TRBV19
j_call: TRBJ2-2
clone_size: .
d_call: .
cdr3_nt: TGTGCCAGTACTTCATTTGAGGGGGAGCGGGACGGGGAGCTGTTTTTT
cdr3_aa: CASTSFEGERDGELFF

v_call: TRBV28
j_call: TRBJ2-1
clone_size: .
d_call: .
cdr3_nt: TGTGCCAGCAGGACCAGTAGGGAGCAGTTCTTC
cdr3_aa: CASRTSREQFF

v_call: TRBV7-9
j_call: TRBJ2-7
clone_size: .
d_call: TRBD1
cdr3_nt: TGTGCCAGCAGCTTAGAATCCGGGACAGGGGTAAACGAGCAGTACTTC
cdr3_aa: CASSLESGTGVNEQYF

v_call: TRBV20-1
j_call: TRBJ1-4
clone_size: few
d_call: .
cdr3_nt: TGCAGTGCTAGATTGGGGGGCGCAACTAATGAAAAACTGTTTTTT
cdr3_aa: CSARLGGATNEKLFF

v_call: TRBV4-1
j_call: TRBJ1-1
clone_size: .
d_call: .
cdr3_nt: TGCGCCAGCAGCCAAGATTCAGGGGCGAACACTGAAGCTTTCTTT
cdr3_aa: CASSQDSGANTEAFF

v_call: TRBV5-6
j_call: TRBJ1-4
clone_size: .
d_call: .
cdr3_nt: TGTGCCAGCAGCTATGTAACCGAAAAACTGTTTTTT
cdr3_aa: CASSYVTEKLFF

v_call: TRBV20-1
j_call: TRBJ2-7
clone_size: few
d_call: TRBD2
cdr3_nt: TGCAGTGCTAGAGATGGTCGGCTAGCGGGAGGGCTCTACGAGCAGTACTTC
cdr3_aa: CSARDGRLAGGLYEQYF

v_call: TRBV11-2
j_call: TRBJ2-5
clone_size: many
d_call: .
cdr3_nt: TGTGCCAGCAGCGCTTCAGGGATCCAAGAGACCCAGTACTTC
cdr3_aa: CASSASGIQETQYF

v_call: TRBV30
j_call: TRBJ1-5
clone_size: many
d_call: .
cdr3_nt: TGTGCCTGGAGTGTACCGGCAGGGTTTAATCAGCCCCAGCATTTT
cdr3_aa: CAWSVPAGFNQPQHF

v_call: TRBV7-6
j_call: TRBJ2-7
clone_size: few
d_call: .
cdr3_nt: TGTGCCAGCAGCCACGCAGGGGACCCGACGTACGAGCAGTACTTC
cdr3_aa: CASSHAGDPTYEQYF

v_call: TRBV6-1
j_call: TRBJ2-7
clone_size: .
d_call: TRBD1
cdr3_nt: TGTGCCAGCAGCACAGGGGGCCGTTCCTACGAGCAGTACTTC
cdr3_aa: CASSTGGRSYEQYF

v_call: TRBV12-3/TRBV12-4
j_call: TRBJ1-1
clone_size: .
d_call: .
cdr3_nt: TGTGCCCGCAGCTTCGTGGGACCCAACACTGAAGCTTTCTTT
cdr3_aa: CARSFVGPNTEAFF

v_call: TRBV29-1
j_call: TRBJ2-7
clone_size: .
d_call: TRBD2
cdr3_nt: TGCAGCGTTGAGGGCGCGGGAGGCGCCTACGAGCAGTACTTC
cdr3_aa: CSVEGAGGAYEQYF

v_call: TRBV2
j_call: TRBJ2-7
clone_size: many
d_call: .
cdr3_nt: TGTGCCAGCATGGGGGGCGTTACCTACGAGCAGTACTTC
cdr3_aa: CASMGGVTYEQYF

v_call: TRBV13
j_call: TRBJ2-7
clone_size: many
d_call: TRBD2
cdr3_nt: TGTGCCAGCAGCTTCAGAACTAGCGGGAGGGCACTCTACGAGCAGTACTTC
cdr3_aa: CASSFRTSGRALYEQYF

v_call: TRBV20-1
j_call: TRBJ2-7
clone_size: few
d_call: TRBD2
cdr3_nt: TGCAGTGCTAGCCCTAGCGGGAGGTTCGTCCACGAGCAGTACTTC
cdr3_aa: CSASPSGRFVHEQYF

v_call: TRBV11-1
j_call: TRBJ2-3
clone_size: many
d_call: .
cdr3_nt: TGTGCCAGCAGCCCTGTTGGTCAGGGAGAGCAGTATTTT
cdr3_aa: CASSPVGQGEQYF

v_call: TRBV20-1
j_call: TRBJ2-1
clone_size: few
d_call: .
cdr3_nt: TGCAGTGCTAATGCGGTTTCCTACAATGAGCAGTTCTTC
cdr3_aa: CSANAVSYNEQFF

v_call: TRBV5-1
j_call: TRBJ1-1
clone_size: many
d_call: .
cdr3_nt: TGCGCCAGCAGCTTCGGCAAGAACACTGAAGCTTTCTTT
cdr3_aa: CASSFGKNTEAFF

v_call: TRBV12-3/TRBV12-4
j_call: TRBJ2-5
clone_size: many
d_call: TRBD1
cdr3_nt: TGTGCCAGCAGTTCCTCCGGGACAGGGGGGGAGACCCAGTACTTC
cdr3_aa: CASSSSGTGGETQYF

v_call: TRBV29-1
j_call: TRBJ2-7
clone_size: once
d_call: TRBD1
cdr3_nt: TGCAGCGTCCCGTCAGGGGGCGGCTTAGTCGAGCAGTACTTC
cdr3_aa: CSVPSGGGLVEQYF

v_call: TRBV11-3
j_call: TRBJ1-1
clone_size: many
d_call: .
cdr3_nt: TGTGCCAGCACCCAGTGGAGAGGGGGCACTGAAGCTTTCTTT
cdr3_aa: CASTQWRGGTEAFF

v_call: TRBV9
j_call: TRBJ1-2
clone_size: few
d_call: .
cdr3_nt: TGTGCCAGCAGCGTTGGCCCCTCTGGCCAGGGTAATGGCTACACCTTC
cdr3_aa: CASSVGPSGQGNGYTF

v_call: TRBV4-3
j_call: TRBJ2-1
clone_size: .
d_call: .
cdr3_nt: TGCGTCAGCAGCCAAGTCCGGGACTCTGAGGATGAGCAGTTCTTC
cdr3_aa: CVSSQVRDSEDEQFF

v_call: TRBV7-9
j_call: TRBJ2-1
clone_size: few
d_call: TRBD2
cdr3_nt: TGTGCCAGCAGCCCATCCGAAAAAACTAGCGGGAGGCCAAATGAGCAGTTCTTC
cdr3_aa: CASSPSEKTSGRPNEQFF

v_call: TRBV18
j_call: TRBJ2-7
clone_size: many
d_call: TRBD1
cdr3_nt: TGTGCCAGCTCACCAGACCGGGACAGGGAACGCGAGCAGTACTTC
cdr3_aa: CASSPDRDREREQYF

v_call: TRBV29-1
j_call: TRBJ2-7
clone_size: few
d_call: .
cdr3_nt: TGCAGCGTTGAAGACCTCCCCGGAGGCTACGAGCAGTACTTC
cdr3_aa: CSVEDLPGGYEQYF

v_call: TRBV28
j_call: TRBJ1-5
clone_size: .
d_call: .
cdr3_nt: TGTGCCAGCAGTTTACTAACCGCGACATTGAGCAATCAGCCCCAGCATTTT
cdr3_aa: CASSLLTATLSNQPQHF